Listed below are T cell receptor beta chains from one sample, sequenced in a study of cytomegalovirus exposure and HLA in healthy donors. Some clones are missing from TCRdb's copy, which holds only in-frame ones; the method was immunoSEQ multiplex PCR. This sample has about 220,000 clones, with 75% to 95% found just once. The sequencing sample was made of PBMCs. The receptors come from a woman aged 18-29 years in good health and CMV-seronegative. CDR3s include the opening cysteine and the closing phenylalanine or tryptophan. D genes are given only for firm matches. Only part of the rows carry a size: once, few, many, or a class if the clone is expanded.

clone size | D gene | J gene | CDR3 length | V gene | CDR3 DNA | CDR3 protein
- | TRBD2 | TRBJ2-1 | 14 | TRBV18 | TGTGCCAGCTCACCCGCGACTAGCGACTATGAGCAGTTCTTC | CASSPATSDYEQFF
- | TRBD1 | TRBJ1-1 | 14 | TRBV5-1 | TGCGCCAGCAGCCCCATAATTAACAGGGGTGAAGCTTTCTTT | CASSPIINRGEAFF
- | - | TRBJ1-3 | 12 | TRBV30 | TGTGCCTCCGTAGGGGTCGGAAACACCATATATTTT | CASVGVGNTIYF
- | - | TRBJ2-1 | 16 | TRBV11-2 | TGTGCCAGCAGCTTAGCCCCTAAGAGCTCCTACAATGAGCAGTTCTTC | CASSLAPKSSYNEQFF
- | - | TRBJ2-1 | 19 | TRBV14 | TGTGCCAGCAGCCAAGATAGATACAGGGCCGTTGTCCGGTCCAATGAGCAGTTCTTC | CASSQDRYRAVVRSNEQFF
- | - | TRBJ2-7 | 13 | TRBV10-3 | TGTGCCATCAGTGATTATCAGGGGTACGAGCAGTACTTC | CAISDYQGYEQYF
- | TRBD1 | TRBJ2-7 | 14 | TRBV6-5 | TGTGCCAGCAGTTCCCAGGGGGCAGCCTACGAGCAGTACTTC | CASSSQGAAYEQYF
- | - | TRBJ2-4 | 14 | TRBV6-5 | TGTGCCAGCACCTACGGAGGGGCCGGTAACATTCAGTACTTC | CASTYGGAGNIQYF
- | - | TRBJ2-2 | 13 | TRBV7-3 | TGTGCCAGCACTGAGTCGGTCACCGGGGAGCTGTTTTTT | CASTESVTGELFF
many | TRBD1 | TRBJ1-5 | 15 | TRBV19 | TGTGCCAGTAGTACCCCGGGACAGGGAACCCAGCCCCAGCATTTT | CASSTPGQGTQPQHF
- | TRBD2 | TRBJ2-7 | 17 | TRBV19 | TGTGCCAGTAGCTATTCCGGGACTAGCGGGTCCTCCTACGAGCAGTACTTC | CASSYSGTSGSSYEQYF
once | TRBD2 | TRBJ2-7 | 17 | TRBV5-6 | TGTGCCAGCAGCCTGGGGGGAGTCCGACTAGCGATGAACGAGCAGTACTTC | CASSLGGVRLAMNEQYF
- | - | TRBJ1-4 | 16 | TRBV6-1 | TGTGCCAGCAGTGAATGGGGTCGGGGGTTCAATGAAAAACTGTTTTTT | CASSEWGRGFNEKLFF
- | - | TRBJ2-1 | 11 | TRBV7-9 | TGTGCCAGCACCAGGGGTGATGAGCAGTTCTTC | CASTRGDEQFF
- | - | TRBJ2-2 | 15 | TRBV6-6 | TGTGCCAGCAGTTACGTGGAGTCGAACACCGGGGAGCTGTTTTTT | CASSYVESNTGELFF
- | TRBD1 | TRBJ2-3 | 12 | TRBV7-9 | TGTGCCAGCAGCTTTTACGGGGACAGGGGATATTTT | CASSFYGDRGYF
- | TRBD2 | TRBJ2-7 | 18 | TRBV13 | TGTGCCAGCAGCTCCAGAGCAGGGACTAGCGGGAGGTCCTACGAGCAGTACTTC | CASSSRAGTSGRSYEQYF
- | - | TRBJ1-2 | 14 | TRBV9 | TGTGCCAGCAGCCCCCAGGGGAGGGACTATGGCTACACCTTC | CASSPQGRDYGYTF
- | - | TRBJ1-1 | 16 | TRBV6-1 | TGTGCCAGCAGTGAAACCCTACTCTGGACAGTTGAGGCGTCTTTCTTT | CASSETLLWTVEASFF
- | - | TRBJ1-2 | 13 | TRBV28 | TGTGCCAGCAGATCCACAGGGAGTAAGGGCTACACCTTC | CASRSTGSKGYTF
- | - | TRBJ2-7 | 14 | TRBV14 | TGTGCCAGCAGCGATGACATAGGGGGCTACGAGCAGTACTTC | CASSDDIGGYEQYF
- | - | TRBJ2-4 | 14 | TRBV7-9 | TGTGCCAGCACCCCTCTAGGTGCCAAAAACATTCAGTACTTC | CASTPLGAKNIQYF
- | - | TRBJ2-1 | 15 | TRBV7-9 | TGTGCCAGCAGCTTAAAACCTAGCTCCTACAATGAGCAGTTCTTC | CASSLKPSSYNEQFF
- | TRBD1 | TRBJ2-2 | 15 | TRBV27 | TGTGCCAGCAGGCCGGGACAGGTTTACACCGGGGAGCTGTTTTTT | CASRPGQVYTGELFF
- | - | TRBJ1-2 | 12 | TRBV7-6 | TGTGCCAGCAGCTTCGACGGGGAAGGCTACACCTTC | CASSFDGEGYTF
- | - | TRBJ1-4 | 14 | TRBV30 | TGTGCCTGGAGTCTCCCAGCAACTAATGAAAAACTGTTTTTT | CAWSLPATNEKLFF
once | - | TRBJ2-7 | 16 | TRBV5-6 | TGTGCCAGCAGTCAGGACATCGGGCTCCAAATCTACGAGCAGTACTTC | CASSQDIGLQIYEQYF
- | - | TRBJ2-7 | 15 | TRBV5-6 | TGTGCCAGCAGCGCGGGACCCAGGAGCTCCTACGAGCAGTACTTC | CASSAGPRSSYEQYF
- | TRBD1 | TRBJ1-1 | 11 | TRBV20-1 | TGCAGTGCTAGAGGGGACAGTGAAGCTTTCTTT | CSARGDSEAFF
once | - | TRBJ2-7 | 16 | TRBV5-1 | TGCGCCAGCAGCCGTGCCGTAGGGGTCGGGCCCTACGAGCAGTACTTC | CASSRAVGVGPYEQYF
- | - | TRBJ1-1 | 13 | TRBV18 | TGTGCCAGCTCGCGCAATCTGGGCCCTGAAGCTTTCTTT | CASSRNLGPEAFF
once | TRBD1 | TRBJ2-1 | 16 | TRBV6-6 | TGTGCCAGCAGATCTACCGGGACAGGGAAGTCGGGTGAGCAGTTCTTC | CASRSTGTGKSGEQFF
- | TRBD1 | TRBJ1-1 | 17 | TRBV7-3 | TGTGCCAGCAGCCCTCCTATCTCCGGGACAGGGAACACTGAAGCTTTCTTT | CASSPPISGTGNTEAFF
- | TRBD2 | TRBJ2-5 | 11 | TRBV6-1 | TGTGCCAGCAGTGCAGGACTTGGGGGGGACTTC | CASSAGLGGDF
- | TRBD2 | TRBJ2-1 | 14 | TRBV6-5 | TGTGCCAGCAGTGAAAGCGGGGGCTACAATGAGCAGTTCTTC | CASSESGGYNEQFF
- | - | TRBJ1-5 | 13 | TRBV10-3 | TGTGCCATCGCCCGGGGGGGTCACGAGCCCCAGCATTTT | CAIARGGHEPQHF
- | - | TRBJ1-2 | 14 | TRBV6-1 | TGTGCCAGCAGTGCGTCCCGGACAGTATACGGCTACACCTTC | CASSASRTVYGYTF
- | TRBD1 | TRBJ1-1 | 16 | TRBV29-1 | TGCAGCGTTGATTGGGGGGAGGACAGGGTGAACACTGAAGCTTTCTTT | CSVDWGEDRVNTEAFF
many | - | TRBJ2-7 | 15 | TRBV5-6 | TGTGCCAGCAGCTTAGGATTGGGGCCGTCTCGGGAGCAGTACTTC | CASSLGLGPSREQYF
- | TRBD2 | TRBJ2-2 | 19 | TRBV5-6 | TGTGCCAGCAGCCGTCTTTTAGCGGGAGGGCCCTCGGACACCGGGGAGCTGTTTTTT | CASSRLLAGGPSDTGELFF
- | - | TRBJ2-3 | 13 | TRBV7-3 | TGTGCCAGCAGCTTAATGCTCGTGAGTACGCAGTATTTT | CASSLMLVSTQYF
- | TRBD1 | TRBJ1-5 | 14 | TRBV27 | TGTGCCAGCAGTCGACAGGGGGCTAATCAGCCCCAGCATTTT | CASSRQGANQPQHF
- | TRBD1 | TRBJ1-2 | 15 | TRBV18 | TGTGCCAGCTCACCCTCTGGGACAGGGACCGCTGGCTACACCTTC | CASSPSGTGTAGYTF
- | - | TRBJ1-2 | 13 | TRBV30 | TGTGCCTGGAGTATACAGGGAGTGAAGGGCTACACCTTC | CAWSIQGVKGYTF
- | TRBD2 | TRBJ2-3 | 14 | TRBV14 | TGTGCCAGCAGCCGAGGACTAGCGGGAGATACGCAGTATTTT | CASSRGLAGDTQYF
- | - | TRBJ2-7 | 15 | TRBV5-4 | TGTGCCAGCAGCTTGGACCAGACTAGTTTCTACGAGCAGTACTTC | CASSLDQTSFYEQYF
once | - | TRBJ2-5 | 12 | TRBV29-1 | TGCAGCTCTACCAGGGACCAAGAGACCCAGTACTTC | CSSTRDQETQYF
- | TRBD1 | TRBJ1-2 | 15 | TRBV5-6 | TGTGCCAGCAGCACCGGGACAGGATATATGGGCGGCTACACCTTC | CASSTGTGYMGGYTF
- | TRBD2 | TRBJ2-7 | 15 | TRBV5-8 | TGTGCCAGCCCCCGGCAGCGGGGGGCCGGCTACGAGCAGTACTTC | CASPRQRGAGYEQYF
- | - | TRBJ2-3 | 13 | TRBV18 | TGTGCCAGCTCAAATACCCGGGCAGATACGCAGTATTTT | CASSNTRADTQYF
- | TRBD2 | TRBJ2-3 | 17 | TRBV4-2 | TGTGCCAGCAGCCGAACCGGGACTAGCGGGGGCACAGATACGCAGTATTTT | CASSRTGTSGGTDTQYF
- | TRBD2 | TRBJ2-3 | 16 | TRBV27 | TGTGCCAGCAGTTTCGCACTAGCGGGGGGCGCAGATACGCAGTATTTT | CASSFALAGGADTQYF
- | - | TRBJ2-3 | 19 | TRBV5-1 | TGCGCCAGCAGCTTACAACTAGCAGTGAGACTACCTAGCACAGATACGCAGTATTTT | CASSLQLAVRLPSTDTQYF